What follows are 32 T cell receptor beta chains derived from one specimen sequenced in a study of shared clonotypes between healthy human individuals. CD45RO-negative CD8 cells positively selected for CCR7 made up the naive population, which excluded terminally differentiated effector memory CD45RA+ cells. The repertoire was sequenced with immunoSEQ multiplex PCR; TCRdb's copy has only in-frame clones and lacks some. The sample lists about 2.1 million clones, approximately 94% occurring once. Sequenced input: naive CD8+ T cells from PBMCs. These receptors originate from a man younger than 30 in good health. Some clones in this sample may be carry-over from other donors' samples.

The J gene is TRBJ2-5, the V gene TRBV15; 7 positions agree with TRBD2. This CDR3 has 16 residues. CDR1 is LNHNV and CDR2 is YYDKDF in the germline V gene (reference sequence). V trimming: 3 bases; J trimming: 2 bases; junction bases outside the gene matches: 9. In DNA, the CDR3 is TGTGCCACCAGCAGGGGGGGGTTAGGGATGCAAGAGACCCAGTACTTC. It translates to CATSRGGLGMQETQYF.

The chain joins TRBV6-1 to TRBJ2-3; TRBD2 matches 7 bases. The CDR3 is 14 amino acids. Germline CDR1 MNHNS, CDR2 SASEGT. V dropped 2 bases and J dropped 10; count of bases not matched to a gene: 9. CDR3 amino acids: CASSEWGRALSQYF. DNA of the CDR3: TGTGCCAGCAGTGAATGGGGGAGGGCCTTGTCGCAGTATTTT.

CDR3 residues: CAWSVLLPRTGGYGETQYF. CDR3 coding DNA: TGTGCCTGGAGTGTACTCCTTCCTCGGACAGGGGGATATGGGGAGACCCAGTACTTC. The chain employs TRBV30 and TRBJ2-5; the match to TRBD1 covers 10 bases. Trimming cost V 0 bases and J 5 bases; bases outside gene matches: 18. The germline V gene encodes CDR1 GTSNPN and CDR2 SVGIG (reference sequence). This CDR3 region has 19 residues.

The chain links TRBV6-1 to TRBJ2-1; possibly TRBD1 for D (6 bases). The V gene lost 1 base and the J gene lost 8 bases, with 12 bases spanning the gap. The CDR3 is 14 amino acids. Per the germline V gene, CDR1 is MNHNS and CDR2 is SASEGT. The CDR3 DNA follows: TGTGCCAGCAGTGAAGTGGGGGCGGATGATGAGCAGTTCTTC. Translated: CASSEVGADDEQFF.

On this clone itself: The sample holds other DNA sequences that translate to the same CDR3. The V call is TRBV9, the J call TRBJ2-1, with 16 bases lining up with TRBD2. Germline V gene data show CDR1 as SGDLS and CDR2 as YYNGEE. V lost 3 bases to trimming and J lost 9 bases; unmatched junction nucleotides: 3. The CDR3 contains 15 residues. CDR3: CASSAGTSGRGEQFF. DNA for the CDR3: TGTGCCAGCAGCGCCGGGACTAGCGGGAGGGGTGAGCAGTTCTTC. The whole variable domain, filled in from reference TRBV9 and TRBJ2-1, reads DSGVTQTPKHLITATGQRVTLRCSPRSGDLSVYWYQQSLDQGLQFLIQYYNGEERAKGNILERFSAQQFPDLHSELNLSSLELGDSALYFCASSAGTSGRGEQFFGPGTRLTVL.

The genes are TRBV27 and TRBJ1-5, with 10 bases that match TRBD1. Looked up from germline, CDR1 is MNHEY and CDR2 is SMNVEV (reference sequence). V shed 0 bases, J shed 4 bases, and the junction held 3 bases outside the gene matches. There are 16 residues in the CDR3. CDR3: CASSLSGTGVNQPQHF. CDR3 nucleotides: TGTGCCAGCAGTTTATCCGGGACAGGGGTTAATCAGCCCCAGCATTTT.

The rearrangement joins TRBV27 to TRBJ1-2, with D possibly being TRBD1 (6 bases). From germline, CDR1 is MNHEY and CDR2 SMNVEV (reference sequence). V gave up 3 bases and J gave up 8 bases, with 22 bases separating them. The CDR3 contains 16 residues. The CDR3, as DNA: TGTGCCAGCAGTTTGGGGCCAGGGACATCCTTAAGGGGCTACACCTTC. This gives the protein CASSLGPGTSLRGYTF.

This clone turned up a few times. The CDR3 region has the DNA TGTGCCAGCAGCGTGTCTGGACAGGTGAACACTGAAGCTTTCTTT. Protein: CASSVSGQVNTEAFF. The gene calls are TRBV9 and TRBJ1-1; 7 bases fit TRBD1. The V gene's germline CDR1 is SGDLS and CDR2 YYNGEE. J gave up 0 bases and V 2 bases, and 4 bases lay outside the gene matches. This CDR3 has 15 residues. Looking up the rest from reference TRBV9 and TRBJ1-1 gives the full variable domain: DSGVTQTPKHLITATGQRVTLRCSPRSGDLSVYWYQQSLDQGLQFLIQYYNGEERAKGNILERFSAQQFPDLHSELNLSSLELGDSALYFCASSVSGQVNTEAFFGQGTRLTVV.

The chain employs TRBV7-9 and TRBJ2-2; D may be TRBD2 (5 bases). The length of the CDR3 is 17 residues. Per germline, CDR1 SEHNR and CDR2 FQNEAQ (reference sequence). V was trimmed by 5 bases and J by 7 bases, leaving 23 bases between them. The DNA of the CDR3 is TGTGCCAGCAGCGAAACCAGAGAAAAGGTTCGGGGCGGGGAGCTGTTTTTT. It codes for CASSETREKVRGGELFF.

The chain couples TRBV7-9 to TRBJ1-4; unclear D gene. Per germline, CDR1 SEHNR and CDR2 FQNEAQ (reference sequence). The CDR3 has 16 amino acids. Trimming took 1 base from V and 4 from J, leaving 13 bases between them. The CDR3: CASSLGPAGFNEKLFF. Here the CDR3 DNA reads TGTGCCAGCAGCTTAGGTCCGGCAGGCTTTAATGAAAAACTGTTTTTT.

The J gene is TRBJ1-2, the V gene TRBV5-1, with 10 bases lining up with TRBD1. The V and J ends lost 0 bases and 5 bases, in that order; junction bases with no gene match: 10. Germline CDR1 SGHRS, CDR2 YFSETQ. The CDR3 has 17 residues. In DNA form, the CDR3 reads TGCGCCAGCAGCTTGGCCGGGACAGGGGACCTTCTATATGGCTACACCTTC. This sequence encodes CASSLAGTGDLLYGYTF. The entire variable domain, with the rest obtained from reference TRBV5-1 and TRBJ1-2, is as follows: KAGVTQTPRYLIKTRGQQVTLSCSPISGHRSVSWYQQTPGQGLQFLFEYFSETQRNKGNFPGRFSGRQFSNSRSEMNVSTLELGDSALYLCASSLAGTGDLLYGYTFGSGTRLTVV.

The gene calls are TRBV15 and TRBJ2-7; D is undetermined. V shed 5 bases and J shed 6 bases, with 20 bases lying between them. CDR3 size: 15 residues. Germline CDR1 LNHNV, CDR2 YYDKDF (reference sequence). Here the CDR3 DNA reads TGTGCCACCAGCTTAAATTACGGGCGCCGGAGCGAGCAGTACTTC. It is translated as CATSLNYGRRSEQYF.

CDR3 region: CASREQGYNQPQHF. CDR3 sequence (DNA): TGTGCCAGTAGAGAACAGGGATACAATCAGCCCCAGCATTTT. V gene TRBV19 combines with J gene TRBJ1-5; perhaps TRBD1 as D (6 bases). V lost 6 bases and J lost 3, with 12 bases in between. The CDR3 contains 14 residues. Germline V lookup: CDR1 LNHDA, CDR2 SQIVND (reference sequence).

DNA for the CDR3: TGCAGCGTGACGGACGAAGTCAGGACCGGGGAGCTGTTTTTT. This sequence encodes CSVTDEVRTGELFF. The chain links TRBV29-1 to TRBJ2-2; D not certain. Trimming removed 6 bases at V and 5 bases at J, with 16 bases between. Germline CDR1 and CDR2: SQVTM and ANQGSEA. The CDR3 length is 14 residues.

The DNA of the CDR3 is TGCGCCAGCAGCTACTGGACTAGCGGGAGCAATGAGCAGTTCTTC. Its translation is CASSYWTSGSNEQFF. The chain employs TRBV5-1 and TRBJ2-1, with 13 nucleotides matching TRBD2. The V segment lost 3 bases and the J segment 6 bases; nucleotides outside the gene matches: 3. Germline CDR1 is SGHRS and CDR2 is YFSETQ. The CDR3 consists of 15 residues. Complete variable domain (other parts from reference TRBV5-1 and TRBJ2-1): KAGVTQTPRYLIKTRGQQVTLSCSPISGHRSVSWYQQTPGQGLQFLFEYFSETQRNKGNFPGRFSGRQFSNSRSEMNVSTLELGDSALYLCASSYWTSGSNEQFFGPGTRLTVL.

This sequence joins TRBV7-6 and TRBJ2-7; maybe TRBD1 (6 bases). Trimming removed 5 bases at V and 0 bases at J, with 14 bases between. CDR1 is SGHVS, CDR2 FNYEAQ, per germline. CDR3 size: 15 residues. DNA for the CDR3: TGTGCCAGCAGCCCAGTCGACAGGAGCTCCTACGAGCAGTACTTC. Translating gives CASSPVDRSSYEQYF.

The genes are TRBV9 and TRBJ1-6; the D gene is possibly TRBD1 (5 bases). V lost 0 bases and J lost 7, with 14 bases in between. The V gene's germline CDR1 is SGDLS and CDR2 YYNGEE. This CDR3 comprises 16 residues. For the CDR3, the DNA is TGTGCCAGCAGCGTAGAAGGAGACAGTCGGAATTCACCCCTCCACTTT. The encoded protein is CASSVEGDSRNSPLHF.

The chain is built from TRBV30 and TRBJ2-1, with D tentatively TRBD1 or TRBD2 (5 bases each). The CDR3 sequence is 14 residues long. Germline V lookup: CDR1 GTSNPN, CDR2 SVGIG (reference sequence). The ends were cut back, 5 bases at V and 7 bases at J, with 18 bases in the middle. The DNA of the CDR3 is TGTGCCTGGCGACCGGGACCCCTTGGGAATGAGCAGTTCTTC. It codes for CAWRPGPLGNEQFF.

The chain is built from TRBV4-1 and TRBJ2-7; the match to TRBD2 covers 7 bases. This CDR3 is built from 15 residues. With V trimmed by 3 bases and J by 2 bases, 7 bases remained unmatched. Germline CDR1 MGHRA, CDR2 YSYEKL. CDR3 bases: TGCGCCAGCAGCCATTCCCAGCGGGGAACCTACGAGCAGTACTTC. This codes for CASSHSQRGTYEQYF.

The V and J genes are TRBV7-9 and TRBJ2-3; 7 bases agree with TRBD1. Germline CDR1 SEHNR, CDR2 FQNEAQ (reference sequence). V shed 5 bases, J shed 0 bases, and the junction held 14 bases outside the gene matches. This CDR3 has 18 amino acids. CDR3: CASSIMGWDRTSTDTQYF. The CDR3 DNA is TGTGCCAGCAGCATAATGGGGTGGGACAGAACTAGCACAGATACGCAGTATTTT. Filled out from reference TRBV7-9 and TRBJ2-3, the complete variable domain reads DTGVSQNPRHKITKRGQNVTFRCDPISEHNRLYWYRQTLGQGPEFLTYFQNEAQLEKSRLLSDRFSAERPKGSFSTLEIQRTEQGDSAMYLCASSIMGWDRTSTDTQYFGPGTRLTVL.

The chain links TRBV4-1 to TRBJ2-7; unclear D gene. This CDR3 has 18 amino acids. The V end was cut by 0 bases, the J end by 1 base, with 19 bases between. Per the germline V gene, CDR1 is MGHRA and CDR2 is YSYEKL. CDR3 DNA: TGCGCCAGCAGCCAAGAGTTCATGGTGCTGGCGGTGTCCTACGAGCAGTACTTC. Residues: CASSQEFMVLAVSYEQYF.

The DNA for the CDR3 is TGTGCCAGCAGATTCGACCCTCTTGCACCTCAAGAGACCCAGTACTTC. Translated: CASRFDPLAPQETQYF. This rearrangement joins TRBV2 to TRBJ2-5; D is undetermined. Between the trimmed V and J ends, which lost 6 bases and 2 bases, there was a span of 19 bases. Germline loops: CDR1 SNHLY, CDR2 FYNNEI. CDR3 length equals 16 residues.

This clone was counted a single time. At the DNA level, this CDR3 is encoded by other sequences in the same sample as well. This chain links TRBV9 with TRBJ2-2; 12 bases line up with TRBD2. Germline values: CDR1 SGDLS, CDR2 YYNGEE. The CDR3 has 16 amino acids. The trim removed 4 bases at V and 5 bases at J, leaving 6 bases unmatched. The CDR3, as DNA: TGTGCCAGCAGCCCGGGACTAGCGGGCGGGACCGGGGAGCTGTTTTTT. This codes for CASSPGLAGGTGELFF.

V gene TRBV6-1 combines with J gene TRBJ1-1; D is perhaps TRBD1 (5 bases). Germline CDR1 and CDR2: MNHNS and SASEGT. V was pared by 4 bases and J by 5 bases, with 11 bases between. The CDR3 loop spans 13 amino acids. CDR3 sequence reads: CASSVGGKTEAFF. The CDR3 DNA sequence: TGTGCCAGCAGTGTGGGGGGAAAGACTGAAGCTTTCTTT.

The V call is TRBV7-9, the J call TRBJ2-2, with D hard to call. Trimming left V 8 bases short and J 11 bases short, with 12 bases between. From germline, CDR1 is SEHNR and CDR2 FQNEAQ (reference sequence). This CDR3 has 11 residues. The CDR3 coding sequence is TGTGCCAGCGCTCTGCCGGATGAGCTGTTTTTT. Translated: CASALPDELFF.

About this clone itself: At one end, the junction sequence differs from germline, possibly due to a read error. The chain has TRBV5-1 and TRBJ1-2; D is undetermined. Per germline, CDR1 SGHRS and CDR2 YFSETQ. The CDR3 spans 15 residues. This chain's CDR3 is CASSLAPLSPYGYTF. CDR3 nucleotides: TGCGCCAGCAGTTTGGCCCCCTTAAGCCCCTATGGCTACACCTTC. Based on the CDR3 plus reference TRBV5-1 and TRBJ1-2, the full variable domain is KAGVTQTPRYLIKTRGQQVTLSCSPISGHRSVSWYQQTPGQGLQFLFEYFSETQRNKGNFPGRFSGRQFSNSRSEMNVSTLELGDSALYLCASSLAPLSPYGYTFGSGTRLTVV.

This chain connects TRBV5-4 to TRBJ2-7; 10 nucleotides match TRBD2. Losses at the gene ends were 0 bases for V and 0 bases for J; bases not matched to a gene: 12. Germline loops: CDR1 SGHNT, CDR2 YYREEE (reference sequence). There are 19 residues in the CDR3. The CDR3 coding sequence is TGTGCCAGCAGCTTGGTAGGAGGAAGGGCTAGCGGGGGCTCCTACGAGCAGTACTTC. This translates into CASSLVGGRASGGSYEQYF.

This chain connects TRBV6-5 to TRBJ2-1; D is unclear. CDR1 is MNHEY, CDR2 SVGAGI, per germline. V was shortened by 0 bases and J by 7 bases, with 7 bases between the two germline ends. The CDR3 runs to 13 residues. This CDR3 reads CASSYSMRNEQFF. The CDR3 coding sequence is TGTGCCAGCAGTTACTCAATGCGAAATGAGCAGTTCTTC.

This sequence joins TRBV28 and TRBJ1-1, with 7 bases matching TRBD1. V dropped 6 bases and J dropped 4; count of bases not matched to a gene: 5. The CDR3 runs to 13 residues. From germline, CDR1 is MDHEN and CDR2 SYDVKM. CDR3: CASRLRGPTEAFF. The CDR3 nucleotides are TGTGCCAGCAGGTTAAGGGGGCCCACTGAAGCTTTCTTT. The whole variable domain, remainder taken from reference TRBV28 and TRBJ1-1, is DVKVTQSSRYLVKRTGEKVFLECVQDMDHENMFWYRQDPGLGLRLIYFSYDVKMKEKGDIPEGYSVSREKKERFSLILESASTNQTSMYLCASRLRGPTEAFFGQGTRLTVV.

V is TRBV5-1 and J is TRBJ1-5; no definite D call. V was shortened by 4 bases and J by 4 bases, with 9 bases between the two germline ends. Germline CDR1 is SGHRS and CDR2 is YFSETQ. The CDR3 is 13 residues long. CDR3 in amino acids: CASSLNGNQPQHF. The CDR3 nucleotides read TGCGCCAGCAGCCTCAATGGGAATCAGCCCCAGCATTTT.

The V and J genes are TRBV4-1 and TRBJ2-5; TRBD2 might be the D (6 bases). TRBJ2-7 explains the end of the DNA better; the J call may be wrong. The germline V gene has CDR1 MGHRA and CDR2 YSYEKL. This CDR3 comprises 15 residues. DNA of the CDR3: TGCGCCAGCAGCCAAGATGGAGGGACCTCCTACGAGCAGTACTTC. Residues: CASSQDGGTSYEQYF.

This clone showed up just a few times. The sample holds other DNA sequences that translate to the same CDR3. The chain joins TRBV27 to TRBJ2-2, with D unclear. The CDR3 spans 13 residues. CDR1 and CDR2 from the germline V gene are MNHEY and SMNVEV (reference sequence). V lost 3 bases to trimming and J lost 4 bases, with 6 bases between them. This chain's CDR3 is CASSFGFTGELFF. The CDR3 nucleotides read TGTGCCAGCAGTTTTGGATTCACCGGGGAGCTGTTTTTT.